The 2 T cell receptor beta chains listed next were all sequenced from one sample in a study of T cell responses to AZD1222 COVID-19 vaccine. Some clones are missing from TCRdb's copy, which holds only in-frame ones; the method was immunoSEQ multiplex PCR. The sample contains roughly 120,000 clones, roughly 87% of which appear only once. The source material was peripheral blood, sampled on day 0 of AZD1222 vaccination. The source of these receptors is an adult in good health.

V usage is TRBV6-2 or TRBV6-3 and J usage is TRBJ1-2, with a weak D call TRBD1 (6 bases). Trimming cost V 6 bases and J 0 bases, with 23 bases left between them. This CDR3 region has 18 residues. Germline lookup yields CDR1 MNHEY and CDR2 SVGEGT. The CDR3 DNA is TGTGCCAGCAGCCCCCGCGTGGGGGCAGATACGACTAACTATGGCTACACCTTC. Protein: CASSPRVGADTTNYGYTF.

The chain employs TRBV18 and TRBJ2-5, with D possibly TRBD1 on 5 matching bases. Trimming stripped 2 bases from V and 4 bases from J, with 11 bases between. This CDR3 contains 14 residues. Germline V gene sequence: CDR1 KGHSH, CDR2 LQKENI. The CDR3 sequence: CASSPGQGRETQYF. In DNA, the CDR3 is TGTGCCAGCTCACCAGGGCAGGGAAGAGAGACCCAGTACTTC.